This T cell receptor beta chain was profiled in a study of regulatory T cells in long-lasting Graves disease. In building TCR beta libraries, iRepertoire HTBI primers were used together with Arm-PCR of CDR3 regions. TCRdb re-analysed the multiplex PCR reads in MiXCR, keeping a single row per CDR3 protein. The sample has 420,000 or so distinct CDR3 sequences, 20% to 30% seen once. Overall study results and limits: A limited number of samples was an acknowledged limitation. Persistent Graves' patients showed less TCR diversity than newly diagnosed ones.

Points on this clonotype: Its matching antigen is unknown.

Time point in this sample: persistent/refractory GD, antithyroid drugs over 5 years with positive TRAb. Making the TCR library involved RNA that had been extracted from PBMCs. Around 10 milliliters of peripheral blood were drawn into EDTA tubes. From germline, CDR1 is SGDLS and CDR2 YYNGEE. V lost 2 bases, J lost 7 bases, and 8 bases stayed unmatched. CDR3 length equals 17 residues. The sample in question was peripheral blood mononuclear cells (PBMCs), obtained when the disease was refractory, from a patient treated with antithyroid drugs. The source is a female donor with Graves disease. The V and J genes are TRBV9 and TRBJ2-2; 13 bases map to TRBD2. Here the CDR3 DNA reads TGTGCCAGCAGCGTGGTACGGACTAGCGGGAGTCTCGGGGAGCTGTTTTTT. Its protein product is CASSVVRTSGSLGELFF.